This record looks at one TCR beta chain sequence and its context. These data come from a study of T cell changes during pregnancy in multiple sclerosis. Produced via immunoSEQ multiplex PCR; TCRdb's table is partial and in-frame only. This sample has approximately 100,000 clones, with about 93% found just once. This receptor was taken from a female donor with multiple sclerosis, enrolled in a pregnancy study. This specimen was peripheral blood, taken in the first trimester of pregnancy.

CDR3 protein: CASSTRATNEKLFF. As DNA, the CDR3 is TGTGCCAGCTCAACGAGAGCGACTAATGAAAAACTGTTTTTT. The rearrangement joins TRBV18 to TRBJ1-4; D unclear. V lost 5 bases and J 2 bases, leaving 9 bases between the germline ends. The CDR3 spans 14 residues. Germline V gene lookup returns CDR1 KGHSH and CDR2 LQKENI.